This paragraph reports one T cell receptor beta chain. Trimming stripped 3 bases from V and 4 bases from J, with 4 bases between. The CDR3 runs 11 residues. From germline, CDR1 is SQVTM and CDR2 ANQGSEA. The source of the sample is a study of T-cell reconstitution after alpha-beta-depleted transplantation in children. Using unique molecular identifiers, the investigators prepared the TCRbeta library. TCRdb re-called the PCR reads through MiXCR, storing one row per CDR3 protein. The sample has hundreds of thousands of distinct CDR3 sequences, roughly a tenth seen once. This TCR was recovered from a boy younger than two with acute myeloid leukemia, due to receive a stem cell transplant. The chain employs TRBV29-1 and TRBJ2-1; D is uncertain. Sequenced here: PBMCs, sampled before TCRalphabeta/CD19-depleted stem cell transplant. The chain's CDR3 is CSVDKYNEQFF. CDR3 bases: TGCAGCGTTGATAAGTACAATGAGCAGTTCTTC.